This is a list of T cell receptor delta chains from one sample in a study of gamma-delta T cells after stem cell transplantation. TCRdb reanalysed the RT-PCR reads via CATT. The sample lists about 900 delta-chain clones; approximately 3.5% were seen once. Sequenced: gamma-delta T cells. The receptors were sampled from a human donor. It is not recorded whose cells these are; they may come from a transplant donor. Each CDR3 is given with its conserved first and last residue. The D gene is left open where the match is weak. The size of a clone is reported for some rows only, either as once, few or many, or as a class for expanded clones.

v_gene: TRDV2
j_gene: TRDJ3
abundance: -
d_gene: TRDD3
CDR3nt: TGTGCCTGTGACACCCCGGTACTGGGGGATACGCACTCCTGGGACACCCGACAGATGTTTTTC
CDR3aa: CACDTPVLGDTHSWDTRQMFF

v_gene: TRDV2
j_gene: TRDJ1
abundance: many
d_gene: TRDD3
CDR3nt: TGTGCCTGTGAGACCCTTGGGGAGCTGGGGGATTGGAACACCGATAAACTCATCTTT
CDR3aa: CACETLGELGDWNTDKLIF

v_gene: TRDV2
j_gene: TRDJ1
abundance: few
d_gene: -
CDR3nt: TGTGCCTGTGACCGGGTGGGGGTCCTCACCGATAAACTCATCTTT
CDR3aa: CACDRVGVLTDKLIF

v_gene: TRDV1
j_gene: TRDJ1
abundance: large
d_gene: -
CDR3nt: TGTGCTCTTGGGGAACTCTGGCGCCATCACATTCTAGGGGACACCGATAAACTCATCTTT
CDR3aa: CALGELWRHHILGDTDKLIF

v_gene: TRDV2
j_gene: TRDJ1
abundance: hyperexpanded
d_gene: TRDD3
CDR3nt: TGTGCCTGTGACACCCTACTGGGGGATACCGATAAACTCATCTTT
CDR3aa: CACDTLLGDTDKLIF

v_gene: TRDV3
j_gene: TRDJ1
abundance: -
d_gene: TRDD3
CDR3nt: TGTGCCTCTGAACCCTACCCTGGGGGATACTCGTCCGATAAACTCATCTTT
CDR3aa: CASEPYPGGYSSDKLIF

v_gene: TRDV2
j_gene: TRDJ1
abundance: few
d_gene: TRDD3
CDR3nt: TGTGCCTGTGACACCCTACTGGGGGTTTGGTGCACCGATAAACTCATCTTT
CDR3aa: CACDTLLGVWCTDKLIF

v_gene: TRDV2
j_gene: TRDJ2
abundance: few
d_gene: TRDD3
CDR3nt: TGTGCCTGTGACACACTACTGGGGACGACAGCACAACTCTTCTTT
CDR3aa: CACDTLLGTTAQLFF

v_gene: TRDV1
j_gene: TRDJ1
abundance: few
d_gene: TRDD3
CDR3nt: TGTGCTCTTGGGGAACTCGGTACCTTACTGGGGGTCTTGTACACCGATAAACTCATCTTT
CDR3aa: CALGELGTLLGVLYTDKLIF

v_gene: TRDV2
j_gene: TRDJ1
abundance: large
d_gene: TRDD3
CDR3nt: TGTGCCTGTGACTTACTACTGGGGGACGACACCGATAAACTCATCTTT
CDR3aa: CACDLLLGDDTDKLIF

v_gene: TRDV2
j_gene: TRDJ1
abundance: -
d_gene: TRDD3
CDR3nt: TGTGCCTGTGACACCATCGTACTGGGGGATACCAACACCGATAAACTCATCTTT
CDR3aa: CACDTIVLGDTNTDKLIF

v_gene: TRDV2
j_gene: TRDJ1
abundance: hyperexpanded
d_gene: TRDD3
CDR3nt: TGTGCCTGTGACCCCCTCTTACTGGGGGATACGCACACCGATAAACTCATCTTT
CDR3aa: CACDPLLLGDTHTDKLIF

v_gene: TRDV2
j_gene: TRDJ1
abundance: few
d_gene: TRDD3
CDR3nt: TGTGCCTGTGACACGCTACGAGTACTGGGGGATTGGAACACCGATAAACTCATCTTT
CDR3aa: CACDTLRVLGDWNTDKLIF

v_gene: TRDV2
j_gene: TRDJ3
abundance: hyperexpanded
d_gene: TRDD3
CDR3nt: TGTGCCTGTGACATTGGGGCAACACTGGGGGCTAGCTCCTGGGACACCCGACAGATGTTTTTC
CDR3aa: CACDIGATLGASSWDTRQMFF

v_gene: TRDV1
j_gene: TRDJ4
abundance: -
d_gene: TRDD3
CDR3nt: TGTGCTCTTGGGGAACTAGAGTCAGACTGGGGGATACCAGTAACAGGGCAGTTGATCTTT
CDR3aa: CALGELESDWGIPVTGQLIF

v_gene: TRDV2
j_gene: TRDJ3
abundance: hyperexpanded
d_gene: -
CDR3nt: TGTGCCTGTGACACCATTGGGGGCGTCTCCTGGGACACCCGACAGATGTTTTTC
CDR3aa: CACDTIGGVSWDTRQMFF

v_gene: TRDV1
j_gene: TRDJ1
abundance: -
d_gene: TRDD3
CDR3nt: TGTGCTCTTGGGGAACTATTCCCAGTACTGGGGGATATTAGGACCGATAAACTCATCTTT
CDR3aa: CALGELFPVLGDIRTDKLIF

v_gene: TRDV1
j_gene: TRDJ1
abundance: -
d_gene: -
CDR3nt: TGTGCTCTTGGGGAACTATTCCCGGTACTGGAGGATTGGAACACCGATAAACTCATCTTT
CDR3aa: CALGELFPVLEDWNTDKLIF

v_gene: TRDV2
j_gene: TRDJ3
abundance: few
d_gene: TRDD3
CDR3nt: TGTGCCTGTGAGACCCTTGGGGAGCTGGGGGATAGCTCCTGGGACACCCGACAGATGTTTTTC
CDR3aa: CACETLGELGDSSWDTRQMFF

v_gene: TRDV1
j_gene: TRDJ1
abundance: large
d_gene: TRDD3
CDR3nt: TGTGCTCTTGGGGAACTCACACCCAAACTGGGGATTTGGGCCGCCGATAAACTCATCTTT
CDR3aa: CALGELTPKLGIWAADKLIF

v_gene: TRDV1
j_gene: TRDJ1
abundance: -
d_gene: TRDD3
CDR3nt: TGTGCTCTTGGGGAACTCGGTACCTTACTGGGGGATACGCACACCGATAAACTCATCTTT
CDR3aa: CALGELGTLLGDTHTDKLIF

v_gene: TRDV1
j_gene: TRDJ1
abundance: hyperexpanded
d_gene: TRDD3
CDR3nt: TGTGCTCTTGGGGAACTATTCCCAGTACTGGGGGATTGGAACACCGATAAACTCATCTTT
CDR3aa: CALGELFPVLGDWNTDKLIF

v_gene: TRDV1
j_gene: TRDJ1
abundance: large
d_gene: TRDD3
CDR3nt: TGTGCTCTTGGGGAACCACCGGGACTGTACTGGGGGACTGGCGATAAACTCATCTTT
CDR3aa: CALGEPPGLYWGTGDKLIF

v_gene: TRDV1
j_gene: TRDJ1
abundance: few
d_gene: TRDD3
CDR3nt: TGTGCTCTTGGGGAGCCTCAACCGGTCTTCCTACGGTTGTACTGGGGGATAATAAACACCGATAAACTCATCTTT
CDR3aa: CALGEPQPVFLRLYWGIINTDKLIF